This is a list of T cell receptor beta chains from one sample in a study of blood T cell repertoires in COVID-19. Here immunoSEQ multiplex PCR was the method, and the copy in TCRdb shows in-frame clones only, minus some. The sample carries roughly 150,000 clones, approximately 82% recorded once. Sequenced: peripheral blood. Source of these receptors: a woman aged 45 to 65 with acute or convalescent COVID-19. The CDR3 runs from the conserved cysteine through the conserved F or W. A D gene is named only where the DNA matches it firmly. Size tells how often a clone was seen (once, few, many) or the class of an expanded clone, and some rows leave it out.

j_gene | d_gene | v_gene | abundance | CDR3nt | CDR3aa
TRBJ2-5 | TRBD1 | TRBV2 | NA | TGTGCCAGCAGCGCACAGGGGGCCAGGGGAGAGACCCAGTACTTC | CASSAQGARGETQYF
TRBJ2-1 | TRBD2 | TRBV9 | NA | TGTGCCAGCAGCGCCGGGGGGGAACCCTACAATGAGCAGTTCTTC | CASSAGGEPYNEQFF
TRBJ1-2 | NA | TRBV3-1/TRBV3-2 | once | TGTGCCAGCAGCCAACGGGGGGCGAGTGGCTACACCTTC | CASSQRGASGYTF
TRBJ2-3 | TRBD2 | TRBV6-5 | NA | TGTGCCAGCAAAACTAGCGGGGCCAGCACAGATACGCAGTATTTT | CASKTSGASTDTQYF
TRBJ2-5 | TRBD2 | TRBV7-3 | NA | TGTGCCAGCAGCCGGACTAGCGGGAGGGACCGGGAGACCCAGTACTTC | CASSRTSGRDRETQYF
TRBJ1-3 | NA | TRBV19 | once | TGTGCCAGTAGCCCGGATTGGACTATTGGAAACACCATATATTTT | CASSPDWTIGNTIYF
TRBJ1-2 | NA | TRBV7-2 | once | TGTGCCAGCAGCTTACACGGGAGCGGCTACACCTTC | CASSLHGSGYTF
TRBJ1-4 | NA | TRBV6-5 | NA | TGTGCCAGCAGGCCAGGGGTAGAGGAAAAACTGTTTTTT | CASRPGVEEKLFF
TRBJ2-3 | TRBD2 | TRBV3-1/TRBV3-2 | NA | TGTGCCAGCAGCCCGAGCGGGGATCTCACAGATACGCAGTATTTT | CASSPSGDLTDTQYF
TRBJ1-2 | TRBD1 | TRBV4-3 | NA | TGCGCCAGCAGCCCAGCCGGACAGGGGGCCCCGGGGAACTATGGCTACACCTTC | CASSPAGQGAPGNYGYTF
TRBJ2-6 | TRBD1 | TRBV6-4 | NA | TGTGCCAGCAGTGCCTCAGGGGGACAGGGGGCCAACGTCCTGACTTTC | CASSASGGQGANVLTF
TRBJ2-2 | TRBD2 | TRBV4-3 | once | TGCGCCAGCAGCCAAGAAGTCACTAGCGGGATCAACACCGGGGAGCTGTTTTTT | CASSQEVTSGINTGELFF
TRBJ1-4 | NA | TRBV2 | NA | TGTGCCAGCAGTTCAATACGGAGTAATGAAAAACTGTTTTTT | CASSSIRSNEKLFF
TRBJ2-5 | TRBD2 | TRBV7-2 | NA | TGTGCCAGCAGCCCGTTAGGGACTAGCGGGAGAATGCCCCAGTACTTC | CASSPLGTSGRMPQYF
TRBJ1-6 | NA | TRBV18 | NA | TGTGCCAGCTCACCACTTATCATGGACAATGCGTCACCCCTCCACTTT | CASSPLIMDNASPLHF
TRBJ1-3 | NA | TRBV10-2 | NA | TGCGCCAGCAGAGGGGGCTCTGGAAACACCATATATTTT | CASRGGSGNTIYF
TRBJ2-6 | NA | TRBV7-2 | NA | TGTGCCAGCAGCGTCCGGGGGGCCCACCTCTCTGGGGCCAACGTCCTGACTTTC | CASSVRGAHLSGANVLTF
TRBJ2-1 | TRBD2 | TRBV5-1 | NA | TGCGCCAGCAGCTCTAGCGGGGGGGTTGTTGAGCAGTTCTTC | CASSSSGGVVEQFF
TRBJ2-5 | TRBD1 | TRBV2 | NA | TGTGCCAGCAGAGGGACAGAAGAGACCCAGTACTTC | CASRGTEETQYF
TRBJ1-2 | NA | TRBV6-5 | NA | TGTGCCAGCAGTTCGACAGCTAACTATGGCTACACCTTC | CASSSTANYGYTF
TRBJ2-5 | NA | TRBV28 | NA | TGTGCCAGCAGCTCTTGGGGGACACTGGGAGAGACCCAGTACTTC | CASSSWGTLGETQYF
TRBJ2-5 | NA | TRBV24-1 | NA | TGTGCCACCAGTGATGTTAGTGGGACCCAGTACTTC | CATSDVSGTQYF
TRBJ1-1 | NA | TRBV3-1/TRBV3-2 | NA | TGTGCCAGCAGCCAAGATTATTTGGGGGGAGCTGAAGCTTTCTTT | CASSQDYLGGAEAFF
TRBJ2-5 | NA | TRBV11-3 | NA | TGTGCCAGCAGCCCCGGGAACAAAGAGACCCAGTACTTC | CASSPGNKETQYF
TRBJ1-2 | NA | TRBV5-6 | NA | TGTGCCAGCAGCTTGCAGGCTCGGCGGGCTGGCTACACCTTC | CASSLQARRAGYTF
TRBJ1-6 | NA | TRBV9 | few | TGTGCCAGCAGCGTAGGCCCCGGACAGAGGAATAATTCACCCCTCCACTTT | CASSVGPGQRNNSPLHF
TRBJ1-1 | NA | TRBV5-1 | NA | TGCGCCAGCAGCTTGGACTTCTGGGTCGGGGGGAACACTGAAGCTTTCTTT | CASSLDFWVGGNTEAFF
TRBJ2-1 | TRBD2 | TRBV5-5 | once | TGTGCCAGCAGCTTGGGGCTAGCGGTGGCCTACAATGAGCAGTTCTTC | CASSLGLAVAYNEQFF
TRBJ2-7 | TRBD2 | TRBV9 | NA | TGTGCCAGCAGCCCCAGGACTAGCGGGAGACTCGAGCAGTACTTC | CASSPRTSGRLEQYF
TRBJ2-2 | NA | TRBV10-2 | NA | TGCGCCAGCAGAGAACGAGTCACCGGGGAGCTGTTTTTT | CASRERVTGELFF
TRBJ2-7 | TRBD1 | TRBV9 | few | TGTGCCAGCAGCGTCGGTTCGGTGGGGACAGGAGATCAGTACTTC | CASSVGSVGTGDQYF
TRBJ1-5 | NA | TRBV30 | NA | TGTGCCTGGAGTGGGACAAATCAGCCCCAGCATTTT | CAWSGTNQPQHF
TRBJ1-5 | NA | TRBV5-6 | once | TGTGCCAGCAGCCCCCGAGGCAGCCTCAATCAGCCCCAGCATTTT | CASSPRGSLNQPQHF
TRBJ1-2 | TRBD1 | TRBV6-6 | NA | TGTGCCAGCAGACAAGGGACAGCCTCCTTTAACTATGGCTACACCTTC | CASRQGTASFNYGYTF
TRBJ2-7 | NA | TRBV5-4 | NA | TGTGCCAGCAGCTTGGATGCAGGCGAGCAGTACTTC | CASSLDAGEQYF
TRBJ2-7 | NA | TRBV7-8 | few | TGTGCCAGCAGCTTAGTTCCTAGTTCCTACGAGCAGTACTTC | CASSLVPSSYEQYF
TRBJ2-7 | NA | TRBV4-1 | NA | TGCGCCAGCAGCCAAGCATCCGGGGGGCTCTACGAGCAGTACTTC | CASSQASGGLYEQYF
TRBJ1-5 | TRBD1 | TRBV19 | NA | TGTGCCAGTAGTTCCAGACAGGGGGAAAATCAGCCCCAGCATTTT | CASSSRQGENQPQHF
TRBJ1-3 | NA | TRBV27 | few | TGTGCCAGCACCGATCCCCGGGAGGTGGGAAACACCATATATTTT | CASTDPREVGNTIYF
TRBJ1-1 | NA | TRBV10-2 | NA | TGCGCCAGCAGTGAAGGGGTTGGGGCTGAAGCTTTCTTT | CASSEGVGAEAFF
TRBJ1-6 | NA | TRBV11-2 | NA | TGTGCCAGCAGCTTACGGGATATGTCCCTCCACTTT | CASSLRDMSLHF
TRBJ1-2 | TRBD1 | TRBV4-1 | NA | TGCGCCAGCAGCCAAGTCAGTGGACAGGGAATCTATGGCTACACCTTC | CASSQVSGQGIYGYTF
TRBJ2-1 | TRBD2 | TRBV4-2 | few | TGTGCCAGCAGCCAAGGGGCCCCGCGGGGGGTATACAATGAGCAGTTCTTC | CASSQGAPRGVYNEQFF
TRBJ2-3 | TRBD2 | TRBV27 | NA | TGTGCCAGCAGTTTTGAGCAGGGACTAGCGAAACACCCAGCTACGCAGTATTTT | CASSFEQGLAKHPATQYF
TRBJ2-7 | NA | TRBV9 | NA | TGTGCCAGCAGCGTAGGCGTCGGCCCCGCGGTCGAGCAGTACTTC | CASSVGVGPAVEQYF
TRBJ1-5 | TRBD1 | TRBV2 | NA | TGTGCCAGCAGTGAAGCTACAGGGGGCAATCAGCCCCAGCATTTT | CASSEATGGNQPQHF
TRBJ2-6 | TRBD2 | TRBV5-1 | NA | TGCGCCAGCAGCTTTAGCGGGAGTCTACGAGCTGGGGCCAACGTCCTGACTTTC | CASSFSGSLRAGANVLTF
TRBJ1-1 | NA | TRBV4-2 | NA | TGTGCCAGCAGCCAAGATCGGTCAAGCGGAGCTTTCTTT | CASSQDRSSGAFF
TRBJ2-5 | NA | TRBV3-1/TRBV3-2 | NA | TGTGCCAGCAGCCACGATCTGTCTTGCGGGGGCGAAGAGACCCAGTACTTC | CASSHDLSCGGEETQYF
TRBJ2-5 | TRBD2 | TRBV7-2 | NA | TGTGCCAGCAGCCCTAGGCGGGGGGGGCGCAGGGAGACCCAGTACTTC | CASSPRRGGRRETQYF
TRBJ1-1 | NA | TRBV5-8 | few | TGTGCCAGCAGCTTTTACAGCACGAACACTGAAGCTTTCTTT | CASSFYSTNTEAFF
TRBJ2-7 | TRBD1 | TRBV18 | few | TGTGCCAGCTCACCCGGGACAGGGAACTACGAGCAGTACTTC | CASSPGTGNYEQYF
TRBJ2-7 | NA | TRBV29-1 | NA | TGCAGCGCGGCAGAATCCTACGAGCAGTACTTC | CSAAESYEQYF
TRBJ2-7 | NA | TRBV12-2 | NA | TGTGAGGGGGTAGAGGGCTCCTACGAGCAGTACTTC | CEGVEGSYEQYF
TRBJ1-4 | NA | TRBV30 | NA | TGTGCCTGGGGGCAGGGCTGGGAAAAACTGTTTTTT | CAWGQGWEKLFF
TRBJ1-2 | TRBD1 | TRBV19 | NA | TGTGCCAGTAGTACCCGGGACAGGGGAGACTATGGCTACACCTTC | CASSTRDRGDYGYTF
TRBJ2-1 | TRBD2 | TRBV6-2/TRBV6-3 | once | TGTGCCAGCAGTATAGCGGGAGGATGGGCCGCCAATGAGCAGTTCTTC | CASSIAGGWAANEQFF